Each of the 23 T cell receptor beta chains below was sequenced from the same sample in a study of T-cell memory formation after mild COVID-19. TCRdb re-analysed the 5' RACE reads in MiXCR, keeping a single row per CDR3 protein. The data contain fewer than 500,000 distinct CDR3 sequences, around 27% of them seen just once; the ten biggest clones take up approximately 12%. The specimen sequenced was PBMCs or a T cell subset sorted from them (not recorded which). The receptors derive from an adult woman who had mild COVID-19 (a few samples of this study predate the infection). Cell type and time point are not known.

The V gene is TRBV6-2 or TRBV6-3, the J gene TRBJ1-5; 7 bases agree with TRBD1. The germline V gene has CDR1 MNHEY and CDR2 SVGEGT. The CDR3 is 14 residues long. Trimming at V came to 7 bases and at J to 4 bases, leaving 7 bases not matched to a gene. The CDR3 protein is CASNMGQRNQPQHF. CDR3 nucleotide sequence: TGTGCCAGCAATATGGGACAGCGGAATCAGCCCCAGCATTTT.

Here the CDR3 reads CASSQENWASGVQDTQYF. The CDR3 region has the DNA TGTGCCAGCAGCCAAGAAAATTGGGCTAGCGGGGTTCAGGATACGCAGTATTTT. The chain recombines TRBV4-2 with TRBJ2-3, with 9 nucleotides matching TRBD2. J gave up 6 bases and V 0 bases, and 13 bases lay outside the gene matches. The CDR3 loop spans 18 amino acids. The germline V gene has CDR1 LGHNA and CDR2 YNFKEQ.

CDR3 DNA sequence: TGCGCCAGCAGCCAAGCTGACTACGATAACAATGAGCAGTTCTTC. Its protein is CASSQADYDNNEQFF. This sequence joins TRBV4-3 and TRBJ2-1; TRBD2 might be the D (5 bases). The length of the CDR3 is 15 residues. V lost 1 base and J 5 bases, leaving 12 bases between the germline ends. The germline V gene encodes CDR1 LGHNA and CDR2 YSLEER.

The V call is TRBV7-2, the J call TRBJ1-6; TRBD1 matches at 8 bases. The CDR3 extends over 16 amino acids. Trimming cost V 5 bases and J 3 bases; bases outside gene matches: 6. Germline-derived CDR1 and CDR2 are SGHTA and FQGNSA. The CDR3 region has the DNA TGTGCCAGCAGCCGGACAGGGCCTTACTATAATTCACCCCTCCACTTT. Its protein product is CASSRTGPYYNSPLHF.

The rearrangement uses TRBV5-1 and TRBJ2-1; the D is unclear. Germline V gene lookup returns CDR1 SGHRS and CDR2 YFSETQ. V lost 3 bases and J 8 bases, leaving 12 bases between the germline ends. This CDR3 comprises 13 residues. CDR3 DNA: TGCGCCAGCAGCTCGTTAGTGAGGCATGAGCAGTTCTTC. It specifies CASSSLVRHEQFF.

This clonotype was seen a few times. The chain has TRBV15 and TRBJ2-2, with a possible D match to TRBD2 (6 bases). V was clipped by 5 bases and J by 4 bases, with 11 bases between them. CDR1 LNHNV and CDR2 YYDKDF come from the germline V gene (reference sequence). This CDR3 has 14 amino acids. The CDR3 DNA reads TGTGCCACCAGCCCTGGGGGGTTCACCGGGGAGCTGTTTTTT. Translation gives CATSPGGFTGELFF.

This clonotype appeared many times. The CDR3 region has the DNA TGTGCCAGCAGCTTAGAAATCGCTGCCTACGAGCAGTACTTC. This encodes CASSLEIAAYEQYF. This rearrangement joins TRBV7-9 to TRBJ2-7; unclear D gene. CDR1 is SEHNR, CDR2 FQNEAQ, per germline (reference sequence). The CDR3 contains 14 residues. Trimming took off 1 base at V and 2 bases at J, with 9 bases between the two ends.

J is TRBJ2-2 and V is TRBV15, with 9 bases matching TRBD2. V lost 9 bases, J lost 2 bases, and 7 bases stayed unmatched. CDR1 and CDR2 (germline): LNHNV, YYDKDF (reference sequence). CDR3 length equals 15 residues. CDR3 in amino acids: CATFETSGNTGELFF. The DNA for the CDR3 is TGTGCCACTTTCGAGACTAGCGGAAACACCGGGGAGCTGTTTTTT.

The CDR3: CASSQVREKLFF. CDR3 DNA: TGTGCCAGCAGCCAAGTACGAGAAAAACTGTTTTTT. The V gene is TRBV14, the J gene TRBJ1-4; D uncertain. CDR1 SGHDN and CDR2 FVKESK come from the germline V gene. The germline V and J ends were trimmed by 1 base and 8 bases, with 5 bases remaining between them. The CDR3 runs to 12 residues.

This clonotype was observed a few times. The J gene is TRBJ2-3, the V gene TRBV7-9; 9 nucleotides match TRBD1. The CDR3 spans 15 residues. The germline V gene has CDR1 SEHNR and CDR2 FQNEAQ (reference sequence). With 5 bases clipped from V and 6 bases from J, the junction kept 9 bases outside the gene matches. CDR3 in DNA: TGTGCCAGCAGCCCCACAGGGGGCTATGTTGATACGCAGTATTTT. This sequence encodes CASSPTGGYVDTQYF. Full variable domain (outside the CDR3, taken from reference TRBV7-9 and TRBJ2-3): DTGVSQNPRHKITKRGQNVTFRCDPISEHNRLYWYRQTLGQGPEFLTYFQNEAQLEKSRLLSDRFSAERPKGSFSTLEIQRTEQGDSAMYLCASSPTGGYVDTQYFGPGTRLTVL.

The V call is TRBV11-2, the J call TRBJ2-5, with D unclear. V gave up 5 bases and J gave up 5 bases, with 6 bases separating them. The CDR3 length is 11 residues. Germline V CDR1 and CDR2: SGHAT, FQNNGV. CDR3 DNA sequence: TGTGCCAGCAGCGTCTGGGAGACCCAGTACTTC. Protein: CASSVWETQYF.

The chain combines TRBV7-8 with TRBJ2-1; D is possibly TRBD1 (5 bases). Between the trimmed V and J ends, which lost 5 bases and 0 bases, there was a span of 14 bases. The CDR3 runs 16 residues. Germline CDR1 reads SGHVS; CDR2 reads FQNEAQ. Written as DNA, the CDR3 is TGTGCCAGCAGCCCAAAGACAGTTGGCTCCTACAATGAGCAGTTCTTC. Its translation: CASSPKTVGSYNEQFF.

The chain is built from TRBV9 and TRBJ2-5, with a possible D match to TRBD1 (5 bases). Germline V gene sequence: CDR1 SGDLS, CDR2 YYNGEE. The CDR3 spans 13 residues. The V end lost 4 bases, the J end lost 5 bases, and 12 bases lay between the germline ends. CDR3 sequence: CASSRVDKETQYF. In DNA, the CDR3 is TGTGCCAGCAGCCGCGTGGACAAGGAGACCCAGTACTTC. Filled out from reference TRBV9 and TRBJ2-5, the complete variable domain reads DSGVTQTPKHLITATGQRVTLRCSPRSGDLSVYWYQQSLDQGLQFLIQYYNGEERAKGNILERFSAQQFPDLHSELNLSSLELGDSALYFCASSRVDKETQYFGPGTRLLVL.

The rearrangement uses TRBV5-4 and TRBJ2-3; 8 bases agree with TRBD1. The CDR3 extends over 15 amino acids. V lost 4 bases, J lost 2 bases, and 6 bases stayed unmatched. Germline V gene data show CDR1 as SGHNT and CDR2 as YYREEE (reference sequence). The CDR3, as DNA: TGTGCCAGCAGCCCCCGGGACAGGACCACAGATACGCAGTATTTT. As protein: CASSPRDRTTDTQYF.

The CDR3 nucleotides are TGTGCCAGCAGTGGGGTCCGGGACAGGTTTGTCATCACTGAAGCTTTCTTT. It encodes CASSGVRDRFVITEAFF. The rearrangement links TRBV2 to TRBJ1-1; 8 bases fit TRBD1. The CDR3 contains 17 residues. V gave up 4 bases and J gave up 4 bases; unmatched junction bases: 14. Germline V CDR1 and CDR2: SNHLY, FYNNEI.

The V gene is TRBV24-1, the J gene TRBJ1-1, with 8 bases identical to TRBD1. After removal of 6 bases from V and 5 bases from J, the junction contained 4 bases not matched to a gene. This CDR3 contains 13 residues. Germline loops: CDR1 KGHDR, CDR2 SFDVKD. The CDR3 protein is CATSTGGRTEAFF. CDR3 nucleotides: TGTGCCACCAGTACAGGGGGACGGACTGAAGCTTTCTTT.

This clonotype was seen more than once but under ten times. CDR3 protein: CASSIRDRLENTEAFF. As DNA, the CDR3 is TGCGCCAGCAGCATACGGGACAGGCTAGAGAACACTGAAGCTTTCTTT. The rearrangement links TRBV5-1 to TRBJ1-1; 8 bases line up with TRBD1. Looked up from germline, CDR1 is SGHRS and CDR2 is YFSETQ. V was pared by 4 bases and J by 1 base, with 9 bases of the junction left unmatched. This CDR3 has 16 amino acids.

This clonotype was found a few times. The V call is TRBV2, the J call TRBJ2-1; 7 bases line up with TRBD2. With 4 bases clipped from V and 10 bases from J, the junction kept 7 bases outside the gene matches. Germline CDR1 and CDR2: SNHLY and FYNNEI. The CDR3 spans 13 residues. DNA of the CDR3: TGTGCCAGCAGTGCACGGCAGGGAGGGGAGCAGTTCTTC. Protein: CASSARQGGEQFF.

This clonotype appeared once. The CDR3 nucleotides are TGTGCCATCAGAGACAGGGGGCTGACAGATACGCAGTATTTT. It encodes CAIRDRGLTDTQYF. V and J are TRBV10-3 and TRBJ2-3; 10 positions match TRBD1. Germline V lookup: CDR1 ENHRY, CDR2 SYGVKD. This CDR3 spans 14 amino acids. With V trimmed by 6 bases and J by 3 bases, 3 bases remained unmatched.

A few counts support this clonotype. The chain employs TRBV5-1 and TRBJ2-3; D tentatively fits TRBD1 or TRBD2 (6 bases each). The CDR3 covers 16 residues. Trimming took 0 bases from V and 0 from J, leaving 11 bases between them. Germline V gene data show CDR1 as SGHRS and CDR2 as YFSETQ. The CDR3 loop is CASSLVGGSSTDTQYF. Written as DNA, the CDR3 is TGCGCCAGCAGCTTGGTAGGGGGGTCTAGCACAGATACGCAGTATTTT.

This rearrangement joins TRBV5-4 to TRBJ2-1; TRBD2 matches 11 bases. The V gene end was trimmed by 5 bases and the J gene end by 6 bases; junction bases not matched to a gene: 7. CDR3 length equals 15 residues. CDR1 SGHNT and CDR2 YYREEE come from the germline V gene (reference sequence). The DNA of the CDR3 is TGTGCCAGCAGTTTACTAGCGGGAGTTACCAATGAGCAGTTCTTC. Translation gives CASSLLAGVTNEQFF.

This chain links TRBV2 with TRBJ2-3, with D perhaps matching TRBD2 (5 bases). This CDR3 is built from 16 residues. The V and J ends lost 6 bases and 2 bases respectively, with 18 bases between them. Per the germline V gene, CDR1 is SNHLY and CDR2 is FYNNEI. CDR3 loop: CASRRTPGYDTDTQYF. The CDR3 DNA sequence: TGTGCCAGCAGGAGGACGCCGGGATATGACACAGATACGCAGTATTTT.

The table lists this clonotype with a few counts. This sequence joins TRBV7-6 and TRBJ2-7; a weak D match, TRBD2 (6 bases). The CDR3 is made up of 14 amino acids. CDR1 and CDR2 (germline): SGHVS, FNYEAQ. V lost 4 bases, J lost 7 bases, and 17 bases lay in between. CDR3 amino acids: CASSSDPGVGEQYF. The CDR3 coding sequence is TGTGCCAGCAGCTCGGACCCGGGAGTCGGTGAGCAGTACTTC.